These 16 T cell receptor beta chains originate from one sample sequenced in a study of T cell changes during pregnancy in multiple sclerosis. Measured with immunoSEQ multiplex PCR; TCRdb has only the in-frame clones, and not every one. The sample lists about 51,000 clones; 93% were seen once. The sample here was peripheral blood, taken in the second trimester of pregnancy. These receptors were taken from a female donor with multiple sclerosis, enrolled in a pregnancy study.

The V call is TRBV19, the J call TRBJ2-1; 8 positions match TRBD2. There are 16 residues in the CDR3. V lost 0 bases, J lost 3 bases, and 4 bases stayed unmatched. The V gene's germline CDR1 is LNHDA and CDR2 SQIVND (reference sequence). The chain's CDR3 is CASSIEAGVNYNEQFF. CDR3 in DNA: TGTGCCAGTAGTATAGAAGCGGGAGTTAACTACAATGAGCAGTTCTTC.

This rearrangement joins TRBV25-1 to TRBJ2-7; D unresolved. CDR1 and CDR2 (germline): MGHDK, SYGVNS. The V end lost 7 bases, the J end lost 2 bases, and 6 bases lay between the germline ends. The CDR3 contains 11 residues. In nucleotides, the CDR3 is TGTGCCAGCACGTTCGCCTACGAGCAGTACTTC. Protein product: CASTFAYEQYF.

CDR3 loop: CASSTGLAAFTDTQYF. DNA of the CDR3: TGTGCCAGCAGCACTGGACTAGCGGCCTTCACAGATACGCAGTATTTT. This chain connects TRBV9 to TRBJ2-3, with TRBD2 matching over 10 bases. The CDR3 loop spans 16 amino acids. Per the germline V gene, CDR1 is SGDLS and CDR2 is YYNGEE. V dropped 4 bases and J dropped 2; count of bases not matched to a gene: 7.

This chain links TRBV7-2 with TRBJ1-1; D remains ambiguous. V lost 1 base and J lost 4, with 10 bases in between. The CDR3 extends over 14 amino acids. Germline V lookup: CDR1 SGHTA, CDR2 FQGNSA. In DNA, the CDR3 is TGTGCCAGCAGCTTAGTGAGGTTAACCACTGAAGCTTTCTTT. This codes for CASSLVRLTTEAFF.

The V call is TRBV5-4, the J call TRBJ1-1; no clear D gene. V lost 4 bases, J lost 6 bases, and 13 bases lay in between. This CDR3 is 13 amino acids long. CDR1 SGHNT and CDR2 YYREEE come from the germline V gene (reference sequence). The CDR3 region is CASSPEVASEAFF. CDR3 DNA: TGTGCCAGCAGCCCCGAGGTGGCCTCTGAAGCTTTCTTT.

This clone was observed a few times. This chain links TRBV15 with TRBJ1-5; tentatively, D is TRBD1 (6 bases). From germline, CDR1 is LNHNV and CDR2 YYDKDF (reference sequence). V was shortened by 4 bases and J by 8 bases, with 15 bases between the two germline ends. The CDR3 is 14 amino acids. The CDR3 nucleotides read TGTGCCACCAGCATTAACAGGGAAAGTAAGCCCCAGCATTTT. As protein: CATSINRESKPQHF.

The V gene is TRBV7-9, the J gene TRBJ1-5; D call uncertain. The CDR3 extends over 13 amino acids. Germline V gene sequence: CDR1 SEHNR, CDR2 FQNEAQ (reference sequence). V dropped 4 bases and J dropped 12 bases, with 16 bases sitting between them. CDR3 sequence (DNA): TGTGCCAGCAGCTCGCGGGTCGACAATCTCCAGCATTTT. Its protein is CASSSRVDNLQHF. The whole variable domain, remainder taken from reference TRBV7-9 and TRBJ1-5, is DTGVSQNPRHKITKRGQNVTFRCDPISEHNRLYWYRQTLGQGPEFLTYFQNEAQLEKSRLLSDRFSAERPKGSFSTLEIQRTEQGDSAMYLCASSSRVDNLQHFGDGTRLSIL.

This rearrangement joins TRBV13 to TRBJ2-1; the match to TRBD2 covers 7 bases. Germline V gene sequence: CDR1 PRHDT, CDR2 FYEKMQ (reference sequence). V lost 3 bases to trimming and J lost 7 bases; unmatched junction nucleotides: 9. The CDR3 has 15 residues. This chain's CDR3 is CASSFWAGDVNEQFF. CDR3 nucleotide sequence: TGTGCCAGCAGCTTCTGGGCGGGAGACGTAAATGAGCAGTTCTTC.

The chain joins TRBV4-1 to TRBJ2-1; D possibly corresponds to TRBD1 (8 bases). Germline CDR1 MGHRA, CDR2 YSYEKL. The V and J ends lost 3 bases and 2 bases respectively, with 17 bases between them. The CDR3 has 17 residues. The DNA for the CDR3 is TGCGCCAGCAGCCAGGACAGGGCTAGCGGCGCCTACAATGAGCAGTTCTTC. Translated: CASSQDRASGAYNEQFF.

The V and J genes are TRBV9 and TRBJ1-5; D is unclear. This CDR3 has 11 residues. V was shortened by 3 bases and J by 11 bases, with 9 bases between the two germline ends. Germline V gene sequence: CDR1 SGDLS, CDR2 YYNGEE. The CDR3: CASSARRTQHF. DNA for the CDR3: TGTGCCAGCAGCGCGCGCAGGACCCAGCATTTT. The full variable domain, rest sourced from reference TRBV9 and TRBJ1-5, is DSGVTQTPKHLITATGQRVTLRCSPRSGDLSVYWYQQSLDQGLQFLIQYYNGEERAKGNILERFSAQQFPDLHSELNLSSLELGDSALYFCASSARRTQHFGDGTRLSIL.

The V gene is TRBV21-1, the J gene TRBJ1-4; the table's D gene call, TRBD1, was not cross checked with the DNA. TRBV21-1 is flagged as a pseudogene. The CDR3 length is 19 residues. This CDR3 reads CASSKKGCGRWDSDEKLFF. CDR3 bases: TGTGCCAGCAGCAAAAAGGGGTGCGGAAGGTGGGATTCGGATGAAAAACTGTTTTTT.

The rearrangement links TRBV9 to TRBJ2-5; 8 bases are shared with TRBD2. Germline V gene data show CDR1 as SGDLS and CDR2 as YYNGEE. The trim removed 2 bases at V and 3 bases at J, leaving 3 bases unmatched. This CDR3 has 14 residues. The CDR3 spells CASSVPGLEETQYF. Here the CDR3 DNA reads TGTGCCAGCAGCGTGCCGGGACTAGAAGAGACCCAGTACTTC. Full variable domain (rest looked up from reference TRBV9 and TRBJ2-5): DSGVTQTPKHLITATGQRVTLRCSPRSGDLSVYWYQQSLDQGLQFLIQYYNGEERAKGNILERFSAQQFPDLHSELNLSSLELGDSALYFCASSVPGLEETQYFGPGTRLLVL.

The gene calls are TRBV2 and TRBJ2-2; 9 bases map to TRBD2. Germline V CDR1 and CDR2: SNHLY, FYNNEI. The CDR3 spans 16 residues. V lost 6 bases, J lost 1 base, and 6 bases stayed unmatched. The CDR3 reads CASSALAGRNTGELFF. In DNA form, the CDR3 reads TGTGCCAGCAGCGCTCTAGCGGGGCGGAACACCGGGGAGCTGTTTTTT.

This chain joins TRBV10-3 and TRBJ1-1; perhaps TRBD1 as D (6 bases). The CDR3 covers 15 residues. Germline-derived CDR1 and CDR2 are ENHRY and SYGVKD. Trimming shortened V by 6 bases and J by 8 bases, and 22 bases separated the two germline ends. The CDR3 nucleotides are TGTGCCATCAGCCTCGATTCTGGGGGCGCCCCGGAAGCTTTCTTT. Protein: CAISLDSGGAPEAFF.

The chain carries TRBV6-6 and TRBJ1-5; 7 bases are a match to TRBD1. Germline V gene lookup returns CDR1 MNHNY and CDR2 SVGAGI (reference sequence). This CDR3 comprises 16 residues. The ends lost 2 bases at V and 0 bases at J; junction bases unmatched: 4. The CDR3 is CASSYGQADSNQPQHF. The CDR3 region has the DNA TGTGCCAGCAGTTACGGACAGGCCGATAGCAATCAGCCCCAGCATTTT.

This chain links TRBV19 with TRBJ1-2; TRBD1 matches at 7 bases. This CDR3 region has 16 residues. Germline V gene data show CDR1 as LNHDA and CDR2 as SQIVND (reference sequence). J gave up 2 bases and V 3 bases, and 9 bases lay outside the gene matches. This CDR3 is CASSIPQNRGNYGYTF. CDR3 nucleotides: TGTGCCAGTAGTATCCCTCAAAACAGGGGAAACTATGGCTACACCTTC. Full variable domain (remainder filled in from reference TRBV19 and TRBJ1-2): DGGITQSPKYLFRKEGQNVTLSCEQNLNHDAMYWYRQDPGQGLRLIYYSQIVNDFQKGDIAEGYSVSREKKESFPLTVTSAQKNPTAFYLCASSIPQNRGNYGYTFGSGTRLTVV.